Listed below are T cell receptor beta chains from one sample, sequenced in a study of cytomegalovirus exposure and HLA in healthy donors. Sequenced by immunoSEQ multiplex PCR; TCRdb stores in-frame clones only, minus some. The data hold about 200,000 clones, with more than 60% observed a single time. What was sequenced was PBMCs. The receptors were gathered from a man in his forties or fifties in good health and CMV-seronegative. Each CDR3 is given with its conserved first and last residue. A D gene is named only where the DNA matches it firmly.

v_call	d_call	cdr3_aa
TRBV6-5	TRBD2	CASASGPYNEQFF
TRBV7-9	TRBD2	CASSISGGAMNEQFF
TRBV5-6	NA	CASSPGLNNEKLFF
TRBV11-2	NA	CASSSLAIVNEQFF
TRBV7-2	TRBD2	CASGSGGRGSTDTQYF
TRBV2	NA	CASSEDTKLFF
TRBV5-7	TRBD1	CASSPVGQDRDRETQYF
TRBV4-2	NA	CASSQEGAYNSPLHF
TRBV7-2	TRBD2	CASSLGLAGVADTQYF
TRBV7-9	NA	CSSSPTLDSYNEQFF
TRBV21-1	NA	CASREPLQISYEQYF
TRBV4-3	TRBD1	CASSLNTGTGYEQYF
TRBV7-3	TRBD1	CASSLTGQGFSERVFTDTQYF
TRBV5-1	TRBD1	CASSLGFGDRNIQYF
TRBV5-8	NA	CASSLLRGYGYTF
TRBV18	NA	CASSPGSVKNTEAFF
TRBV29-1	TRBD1	CSAVNRGVADTQYF
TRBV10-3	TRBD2	CAISEKRTSGTYEQYF
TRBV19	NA	CASSWGQVNEKLFF
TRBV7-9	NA	CASSPQGNTEAFF
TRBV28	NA	CASSLVRVSGNTIYF
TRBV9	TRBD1	CASSPLTGSGGELFF
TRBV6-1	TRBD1	CASSRDSYGYTF
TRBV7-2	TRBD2	CASSLVARGGEQYF
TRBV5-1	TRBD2	CASSFGRETSGMSETQYF
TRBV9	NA	CASSPNPISTDTQYF
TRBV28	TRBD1	CASRTQGHAEAFF
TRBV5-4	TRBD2	CASSRLAGGPQVPPSDTQYF
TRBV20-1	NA	CSARGGQPQHF
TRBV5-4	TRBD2	CASSPGTSGRTDTQYF
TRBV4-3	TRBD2	CASSQGSQRGRDTQYF
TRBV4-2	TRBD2	CASSQGSGGGQETQYF
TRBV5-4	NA	CASSIGLADTDTQYF
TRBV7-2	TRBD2	CASSFRLAGGPITGELFF
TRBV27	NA	CASSLGGFSRDIQYF
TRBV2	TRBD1	CASSWTGTENTGELFF
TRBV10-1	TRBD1	CASSEQGQGANEQFF
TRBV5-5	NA	CASSFRTGDVTEAFF
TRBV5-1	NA	CASSPTEGATNEKLFF
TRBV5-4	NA	CASSLAAGVGYEQYF
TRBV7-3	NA	CASSPSRQANTGELFF
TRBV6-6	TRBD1	CASSSVGTGRSYGYTF
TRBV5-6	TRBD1	CASSPKSKTGVDEKLFF
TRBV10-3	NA	CAISESWGGAGGYTF
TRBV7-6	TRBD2	CASSLGLAGADTQYF
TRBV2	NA	CASSFDRKANYGYTF
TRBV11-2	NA	CASSLRAGPYNEQFF
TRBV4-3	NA	CASSLDRADTQYF
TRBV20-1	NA	CRYYEQFF
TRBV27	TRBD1	CASSRGTGGVQPQHF
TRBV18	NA	CASSPRSPATNEKLFF
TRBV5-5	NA	CASSSGLQNTEAFF
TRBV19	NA	CASSMGRFTEAFF